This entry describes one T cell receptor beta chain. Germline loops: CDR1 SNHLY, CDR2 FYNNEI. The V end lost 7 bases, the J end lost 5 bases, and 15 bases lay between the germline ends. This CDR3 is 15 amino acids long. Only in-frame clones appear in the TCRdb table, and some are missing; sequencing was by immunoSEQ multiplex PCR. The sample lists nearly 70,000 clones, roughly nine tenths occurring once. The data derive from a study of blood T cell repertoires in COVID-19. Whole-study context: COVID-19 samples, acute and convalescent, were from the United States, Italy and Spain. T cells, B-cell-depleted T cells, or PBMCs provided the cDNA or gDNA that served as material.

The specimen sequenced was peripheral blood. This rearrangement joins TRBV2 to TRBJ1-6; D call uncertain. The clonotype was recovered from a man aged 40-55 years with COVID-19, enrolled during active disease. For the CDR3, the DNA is TGTGCCAGCACCCCACACGGGGTAGATAATTCACCCCTCCACTTT. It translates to CASTPHGVDNSPLHF.